The 30 T cell receptor beta chains given below trace back to one sample, sequenced in a study of cytomegalovirus exposure and HLA in healthy donors. Amplification used 60 Vbeta primers and 13 Jbeta primers. The assay was immunoSEQ multiplex PCR, and TCRdb's table has in-frame clones only and misses some. The sample has about 130,000 clones, 75% to 80% seen once. The material sequenced was PBMCs. The receptors stem from a man aged 35 to 55 in good health and CMV-seronegative.

The chain employs TRBV6-1 and TRBJ2-5; TRBD2 matches 9 bases. The CDR3 sequence is 15 residues long. Germline CDR1 and CDR2: MNHNS and SASEGT. J gave up 4 bases and V 0 bases, and 3 bases lay outside the gene matches. CDR3 nucleotide sequence: TGTGCCAGCAGTGAAGCAGAGCGGGGGGCAGAGACCCAGTACTTC. It translates to CASSEAERGAETQYF.

The rearrangement uses TRBV9 and TRBJ1-1; D gene unclear. This CDR3 contains 11 residues. Germline CDR1 SGDLS, CDR2 YYNGEE. Deletions cut 7 bases from V and 11 bases from J, with 15 bases between. The CDR3 coding sequence is TGTGCCAGCTCGGGGAAGAGCGGCGCTTTCTTT. This encodes CASSGKSGAFF.

This chain links TRBV5-1 with TRBJ2-2, with 7 bases identical to TRBD1. The V gene's germline CDR1 is SGHRS and CDR2 YFSETQ. The CDR3 spans 14 residues. V shed 2 bases and J 13 bases; nucleotides not matched to a gene: 11. The CDR3 spells CASSFLGGEGALFF. The CDR3 nucleotides are TGCGCCAGCAGCTTCTTAGGGGGCGAAGGTGCGCTGTTTTTT. Combining the CDR3 with reference TRBV5-1 and TRBJ2-2 gives the whole variable domain KAGVTQTPRYLIKTRGQQVTLSCSPISGHRSVSWYQQTPGQGLQFLFEYFSETQRNKGNFPGRFSGRQFSNSRSEMNVSTLELGDSALYLCASSFLGGEGALFFGEGSRLTVL.

Concerning this clone: The final CDR3 position lacks the conserved phenylalanine or tryptophan, pointing to a likely read error. V gene TRBV7-9 combines with J gene TRBJ2-2, with a possible D match to TRBD2 (6 bases). The CDR3 is 17 residues long. Looked up from germline, CDR1 is SEHNR and CDR2 is FQNEAQ (reference sequence). Deletions cut 10 bases from V and 0 bases from J, with 21 bases between. CDR3: CAINRPGEGSNTGELFS. In DNA, the CDR3 is TGTGCCATCAATCGACCGGGGGAAGGTTCGAACACCGGGGAGCTGTTTTCT.

The rearrangement joins TRBV14 to TRBJ2-7; tentatively, D is TRBD2 (5 bases). Germline V CDR1 and CDR2: SGHDN, FVKESK. This CDR3 has 16 residues. Between the trimmed V and J ends, which lost 4 bases and 5 bases, there was a span of 21 bases. CDR3 sequence: CASSPARAVKRDEQYF. CDR3 nucleotides: TGTGCCAGCAGCCCCGCCCGGGCAGTAAAGAGGGACGAGCAGTACTTC.

The rearrangement links TRBV14 to TRBJ1-4; a possible D gene is TRBD1 (6 bases). The CDR3 has 15 residues. Germline assignment: CDR1 SGHDN and CDR2 FVKESK. V lost 4 bases and J lost 7, with 16 bases in between. The CDR3 sequence is CASSPGRRGGEKLFF. The DNA for the CDR3 is TGTGCCAGCAGCCCAGGGCGCAGGGGCGGTGAAAAACTGTTTTTT.

The chain couples TRBV13 to TRBJ2-7; D gene unclear. Germline V lookup: CDR1 PRHDT, CDR2 FYEKMQ (reference sequence). Trimming removed 3 bases from V and 2 bases from J, with 8 bases in between. The CDR3 is 13 amino acids. CDR3 loop: CASSFHSTYEQYF. The CDR3 region has the DNA TGTGCCAGCAGCTTTCACAGTACCTACGAGCAGTACTTC.

This clone was detected only once. The rearrangement links TRBV18 to TRBJ1-2; weak D call: TRBD1 (5 bases). This CDR3 has 15 amino acids. V was trimmed by 3 bases and J by 5 bases, leaving 16 bases between them. Per the germline V gene, CDR1 is KGHSH and CDR2 is LQKENI. The CDR3 bases are TGTGCCAGCTCACCGGAGGGCCATCGGGGGTATGGCTACACCTTC. It codes for CASSPEGHRGYGYTF. Looking up the rest from reference TRBV18 and TRBJ1-2 gives the full variable domain: NAGVMQNPRHLVRRRGQEARLRCSPMKGHSHVYWYRQLPEEGLKFMVYLQKENIIDESGMPKERFSAEFPKEGPSILRIQQVVRGDSAAYFCASSPEGHRGYGYTFGSGTRLTVV.

The rearrangement uses TRBV18 and TRBJ2-7; D gene unclear. This CDR3 contains 14 residues. V was shortened by 2 bases and J by 3 bases, with 11 bases between the two germline ends. Per the germline V gene, CDR1 is KGHSH and CDR2 is LQKENI. Here the CDR3 reads CASSPGRRFYEQYF. In DNA, the CDR3 is TGTGCCAGCTCACCAGGAAGGCGGTTCTACGAGCAGTACTTC. The variable domain in full, with the rest retrieved from reference TRBV18 and TRBJ2-7, is NAGVMQNPRHLVRRRGQEARLRCSPMKGHSHVYWYRQLPEEGLKFMVYLQKENIIDESGMPKERFSAEFPKEGPSILRIQQVVRGDSAAYFCASSPGRRFYEQYFGPGTRLTVT.

The gene calls are TRBV30 and TRBJ1-5; 7 bases map to TRBD1. Germline V gene data show CDR1 as GTSNPN and CDR2 as SVGIG (reference sequence). The CDR3 has 15 amino acids. With V trimmed by 5 bases and J by 2 bases, 9 bases remained unmatched. In nucleotides, the CDR3 is TGTGCCTGGGCGACAGGGAGGATTGGCAATCAGCCCCAGCATTTT. Protein: CAWATGRIGNQPQHF.

The chain recombines TRBV2 with TRBJ2-1, with TRBD2 matching over 10 bases. Germline trimming cut 8 bases from V and 9 bases from J; bases unmatched to any gene: 13. CDR3 length: 15 amino acids. From germline, CDR1 is SNHLY and CDR2 FYNNEI. DNA for the CDR3: TGTGCCAGCGGCTGGGGTAGCGGGGGGCAGGGTGAGCAGTTCTTC. It codes for CASGWGSGGQGEQFF.

This chain connects TRBV4-3 to TRBJ2-4, with a tentative D call TRBD1 (6 bases). The CDR3 runs 20 residues. Germline V gives CDR1 LGHNA, CDR2 YSLEER. V dropped 1 base and J dropped 0 bases, with 22 bases sitting between them. The CDR3 protein is CASSQVLTGKGEVAKNIQYF. The CDR3 DNA follows: TGCGCCAGCAGCCAAGTCTTAACAGGGAAAGGGGAAGTAGCCAAAAACATTCAGTACTTC.

There are a few counts of this clone. The chain employs TRBV5-1 and TRBJ2-3; 8 bases fit TRBD2. This CDR3 comprises 16 residues. Trimming cost V 0 bases and J 2 bases; bases outside gene matches: 5. Germline CDR1 SGHRS, CDR2 YFSETQ. The CDR3 is CASSLVVLADTDTQYF. The CDR3 DNA sequence: TGCGCCAGCAGCTTGGTGGTACTAGCGGACACAGATACGCAGTATTTT.

This clone was seen a few times. The rearrangement uses TRBV21-1 and TRBJ1-6. TRBV21-1 constitutes a pseudogene. The CDR3 contains 17 residues. CDR3 loop: CASSKVSVAEAYSPLHF. The CDR3 DNA reads TGTGCCAGCAGCAAAGTCTCCGTAGCGGAGGCATATTCACCCCTCCACTTT.

The rearrangement uses TRBV7-3 and TRBJ2-7, with D perhaps matching TRBD2 (7 bases). Germline V gives CDR1 SGHTA, CDR2 FQGTGA. The CDR3 length is 14 residues. V lost 2 bases and J lost 3, with 11 bases in between. The CDR3 nucleotides read TGTGCCAGCAGCTTAGAGGGGGGGAACTACGAGCAGTACTTC. Translated: CASSLEGGNYEQYF.

The V and J genes are TRBV30 and TRBJ1-1, with D perhaps matching TRBD1 (6 bases). Germline values: CDR1 GTSNPN, CDR2 SVGIG (reference sequence). The CDR3 sequence is 13 residues long. V lost 4 bases, J lost 1 base, and 10 bases lay in between. The DNA of the CDR3 is TGTGCCTGGACCCTACAGGGGAACACTGAAGCTTTCTTT. Translated, it gives CAWTLQGNTEAFF.

The chain couples TRBV4-2 to TRBJ1-5, with D perhaps matching TRBD1 (5 bases). Germline V gives CDR1 LGHNA, CDR2 YNFKEQ. The germline V and J ends were trimmed by 0 bases and 6 bases, with 15 bases remaining between them. This CDR3 is 16 amino acids long. In nucleotides, the CDR3 is TGTGCCAGCAGCCAAGATGTTGCAGGGCAGGGTCAGCCCCAGCATTTT. As protein: CASSQDVAGQGQPQHF.

The chain recombines TRBV6-1 with TRBJ2-1, with D tentatively TRBD1 (5 bases). This CDR3 spans 13 amino acids. V was cut by 8 bases and J by 3 bases, with 11 bases left in between. Per germline, CDR1 MNHNS and CDR2 SASEGT. CDR3: CASEDTFYNEQFF. CDR3 nucleotide sequence: TGTGCCAGCGAGGACACTTTCTACAATGAGCAGTTCTTC.

The V call is TRBV7-9, the J call TRBJ1-1; the D is unclear. CDR1 is SEHNR and CDR2 is FQNEAQ in the germline V gene (reference sequence). V dropped 5 bases and J dropped 0 bases, with 7 bases sitting between them. The CDR3 runs 13 residues. The CDR3: CASSEQLNTEAFF. The CDR3, as DNA: TGTGCCAGCAGCGAACAGTTGAACACTGAAGCTTTCTTT.

This clone was counted a single time. V usage is TRBV15 and J usage is TRBJ2-3, with D perhaps TRBD2 (6 bases). The V gene's germline CDR1 is LNHNV and CDR2 YYDKDF (reference sequence). This CDR3 contains 18 residues. V was shortened by 0 bases and J by 2 bases, with 18 bases between the two germline ends. The CDR3 sequence is CATSRDPLAGRITDTQYF. The CDR3 bases are TGTGCCACCAGCAGAGATCCCCTCGCAGGGAGGATCACAGATACGCAGTATTTT.

The chain has TRBV6-6 and TRBJ2-2; 8 bases map to TRBD1. Trimming took 5 bases from V and 2 from J; bases not matched to a gene: 7. The CDR3 extends over 16 amino acids. The germline V gene encodes CDR1 MNHNY and CDR2 SVGAGI (reference sequence). The DNA for the CDR3 is TGTGCCAGCAGTACCTCAGGGACAGGAAACACCGGGGAGCTGTTTTTT. Encoded protein: CASSTSGTGNTGELFF.

The chain employs TRBV5-1 and TRBJ2-1; no clear D gene. Germline CDR1 reads SGHRS; CDR2 reads YFSETQ. The CDR3 has 14 residues. Trimming pared 0 bases from V and 5 bases from J, leaving 9 bases between. The CDR3 DNA follows: TGCGCCAGCAGCTTGGACGGTGTCGACAATGAGCAGTTCTTC. Translating gives CASSLDGVDNEQFF. The whole variable domain, filled in from reference TRBV5-1 and TRBJ2-1, reads KAGVTQTPRYLIKTRGQQVTLSCSPISGHRSVSWYQQTPGQGLQFLFEYFSETQRNKGNFPGRFSGRQFSNSRSEMNVSTLELGDSALYLCASSLDGVDNEQFFGPGTRLTVL.

This chain links TRBV4-2 with TRBJ2-1; 10 bases are shared with TRBD2. The germline V gene has CDR1 LGHNA and CDR2 YNFKEQ. The CDR3 is made up of 17 amino acids. Losses at the gene ends were 4 bases for V and 3 bases for J; bases not matched to a gene: 9. CDR3 in amino acids: CASSRSSQRGGYNEQFF. The CDR3 DNA is TGTGCCAGCAGCCGATCCTCCCAGCGGGGGGGCTACAATGAGCAGTTCTTC.

This clone has only one observation. The chain recombines TRBV6-6 with TRBJ1-3; D remains ambiguous. Germline-derived CDR1 and CDR2 are MNHNY and SVGAGI (reference sequence). The CDR3 is 16 residues long. V shed 2 bases and J shed 4 bases, with 15 bases lying between them. The CDR3: CASSYIPQTRGNTIYF. The CDR3 nucleotides read TGTGCCAGCAGTTACATTCCCCAAACGAGGGGAAACACCATATATTTT.

The CDR3 nucleotides are TGTGCCAGCTCACCGGACAGGTTCTATGGCTACACCTTC. Translating gives CASSPDRFYGYTF. The rearrangement links TRBV18 to TRBJ1-2; 7 bases agree with TRBD1. This CDR3 comprises 13 residues. Germline V lookup: CDR1 KGHSH, CDR2 LQKENI. With 3 bases clipped from V and 4 bases from J, the junction kept 2 bases outside the gene matches.

V and J are TRBV25-1 and TRBJ2-3; TRBD2 aligns across 7 bases. Germline lookup yields CDR1 MGHDK and CDR2 SYGVNS. This CDR3 has 14 residues. V gave up 3 bases and J gave up 4 bases; unmatched junction bases: 4. In DNA, the CDR3 is TGTGCCAGCAGTGAGCCTGGGGGGGCAGATACGCAGTATTTT. Translated, it gives CASSEPGGADTQYF.

This clone was detected a few times. This chain's CDR3 is CASSVGTGGRLYNEQFF. The CDR3 nucleotides are TGTGCCAGCAGCGTTGGGACAGGGGGCCGCCTCTACAATGAGCAGTTCTTC. The J gene is TRBJ2-1, the V gene TRBV11-3, with 12 bases matching TRBD1. V was clipped by 5 bases and J by 3 bases; unmatched bases: 8. Germline CDR1 SGHNT, CDR2 YENEEA. The CDR3 extends over 17 amino acids.

The rearrangement joins TRBV19 to TRBJ1-1, with D maybe TRBD1 (6 bases). V was cut by 7 bases and J by 1 base, with 10 bases left in between. Germline assignment: CDR1 LNHDA and CDR2 SQIVND (reference sequence). This CDR3 comprises 13 residues. The CDR3 DNA is TGTGCCAGTATAGGACAGAGGAACACTGAAGCTTTCTTT. Protein product: CASIGQRNTEAFF.

This sequence joins TRBV7-9 and TRBJ2-7; the match to TRBD1 covers 9 bases. Germline CDR1 reads SEHNR; CDR2 reads FQNEAQ (reference sequence). The CDR3 sequence is 16 residues long. J lost 2 bases, V lost 5 bases, and 10 bases had no gene match. The DNA for the CDR3 is TGTGCCAGCAGCCCGGGGGCCGGGACAGGGACCTACGAGCAGTACTTC. Translation: CASSPGAGTGTYEQYF.

The rearrangement uses TRBV27 and TRBJ1-2; D is uncertain. The V end lost 5 bases, the J end lost 4 bases, and 8 bases lay between the germline ends. Germline loops: CDR1 MNHEY, CDR2 SMNVEV (reference sequence). The CDR3 totals 12 residues. The DNA of the CDR3 is TGTGCCAGCAGTCCGGACTCCTATGGCTACACCTTC. As protein: CASSPDSYGYTF.